The rows below give T cell receptor beta chains drawn from one sample of a study of cytomegalovirus exposure and HLA in healthy donors. Here immunoSEQ multiplex PCR was the method, and the copy in TCRdb shows in-frame clones only, minus some. The data show approximately 140,000 clones, approximately 80% seen once. The specimen was PBMCs. Receptors were obtained from a boy under 10 years old in good health and CMV-seronegative. Each CDR3 is given with its conserved first and last residue. Not all rows give a size; the values are once, few, many and, for expanded clones, a class.

j_call	clone_size	cdr3_length	v_call	cdr3_aa
TRBJ1-6	NA	15	TRBV7-2	CASSLVRQGNSPLHF
TRBJ2-2	NA	12	TRBV7-2	CASSRFTGELFF
TRBJ1-1	once	15	TRBV13	CASSQGAGRNTEAFF
TRBJ2-3	NA	12	TRBV2	CATWDFTDTQYF
TRBJ2-5	NA	13	TRBV28	CASSLPVQETQYF
TRBJ2-1	NA	18	TRBV10-3	CAISNGDLREASYNEQFF
TRBJ1-5	once	15	TRBV6-5	CASSYSQGASQPQHF
TRBJ2-3	NA	14	TRBV4-1	CASSRSALRGTQYF
TRBJ1-1	NA	11	TRBV30	CAWAENTEAFF
TRBJ2-2	NA	16	TRBV19	CASSTHAGGPIGELFF